Shown below are 18 T cell receptor beta chains from a single sample sequenced in a study of cytomegalovirus exposure and HLA in healthy donors. Amplification used 60 Vbeta primers and 13 Jbeta primers. Only in-frame clones appear in the TCRdb table, and some are missing; sequencing was by immunoSEQ multiplex PCR. The sample includes about 190,000 clones, over 70% seen only once; the top ten take around 2%. Sequenced material: PBMCs. The receptors come from a woman in her late teens or twenties in good health and CMV-seropositive.

The rearrangement joins TRBV7-3 to TRBJ2-1; TRBD2 is a possible D gene (6 bases). The V end was cut by 2 bases, the J end by 5 bases, with 13 bases between. The CDR3 sequence is 15 residues long. The germline V gene encodes CDR1 SGHTA and CDR2 FQGTGA. CDR3 DNA sequence: TGTGCCAGCAGCTTACAGGGAGGACCCGACAATGAGCAGTTCTTC. It yields the protein CASSLQGGPDNEQFF.

The chain links TRBV28 to TRBJ2-7; D unresolved. Deletions cut 7 bases from V and 3 bases from J, with 16 bases between. Looked up from germline, CDR1 is MDHEN and CDR2 is SYDVKM. This CDR3 is 14 amino acids long. The chain's CDR3 is CASKIQNRVYEQYF. The DNA for the CDR3 is TGTGCCAGCAAAATTCAGAACCGGGTCTACGAGCAGTACTTC.

The chain couples TRBV10-1 to TRBJ2-5; 7 bases line up with TRBD1. The germline CDR1 and CDR2 sequences are WNHNN and SYGVQD (reference sequence). V was pared by 6 bases and J by 5 bases, with 6 bases of the junction left unmatched. The CDR3 totals 13 residues. As DNA, the CDR3 is TGCGCCAGCAGCCGGGACAGATGGGAGACCCAGTACTTC. It specifies CASSRDRWETQYF.

The rearrangement links TRBV9 to TRBJ2-7; 10 bases match TRBD1. With 2 bases clipped from V and 4 bases from J, the junction kept 6 bases outside the gene matches. From germline, CDR1 is SGDLS and CDR2 YYNGEE. This CDR3 is built from 15 residues. CDR3 bases: TGTGCCAGCAGCGTTTCACCGGGACAGGGGTACGAGCAGTACTTC. Translated: CASSVSPGQGYEQYF.

The chain links TRBV5-4 to TRBJ1-1, with a weak D call TRBD1 (6 bases). The V end lost 4 bases, the J end lost 1 base, and 14 bases lay between the germline ends. Germline V gene lookup returns CDR1 SGHNT and CDR2 YYREEE (reference sequence). CDR3 length: 15 amino acids. This CDR3 is CASSLGTGRNTEAFF. In nucleotides, the CDR3 is TGTGCCAGCAGCCTTGGAACAGGGAGGAACACTGAAGCTTTCTTT.

This clone was detected only once. The CDR3 is CASSLVRRGGYTF. The CDR3 nucleotides are TGCGCCAGCAGCTTGGTTCGTAGGGGGGGCTACACCTTC. V and J are TRBV5-1 and TRBJ1-2, with D possibly being TRBD1 (6 bases). Germline lookup yields CDR1 SGHRS and CDR2 YFSETQ. Trimming left V 0 bases short and J 8 bases short, with 11 bases between. This CDR3 region has 13 residues. The full variable domain, its missing parts supplied by reference TRBV5-1 and TRBJ1-2, is KAGVTQTPRYLIKTRGQQVTLSCSPISGHRSVSWYQQTPGQGLQFLFEYFSETQRNKGNFPGRFSGRQFSNSRSEMNVSTLELGDSALYLCASSLVRRGGYTFGSGTRLTVV.

The chain couples TRBV29-1 to TRBJ2-5, with TRBD1 identical over 8 bases. The CDR3 consists of 13 residues. The germline CDR1 and CDR2 sequences are SQVTM and ANQGSEA. V shed 4 bases and J 3 bases; nucleotides not matched to a gene: 4. CDR3 sequence: CSVGVTGEETQYF. CDR3 nucleotides: TGCAGCGTTGGGGTGACAGGGGAAGAGACCCAGTACTTC.

The CDR3 is CASSETGQDPYEQYF. CDR3 coding DNA: TGTGCCAGCAGTGAGACCGGACAGGATCCCTACGAGCAGTACTTC. The rearrangement uses TRBV6-1 and TRBJ2-7; 7 nucleotides agree with TRBD1. The J segment lost 2 bases and the V segment lost 3 bases, leaving 7 bases of the junction unmatched. This CDR3 has 15 residues. Germline V lookup: CDR1 MNHNS, CDR2 SASEGT.

The chain carries TRBV11-1 and TRBJ2-1; 11 bases align to TRBD2. The germline CDR1 and CDR2 sequences are SGHAT and FQDESV (reference sequence). This CDR3 has 15 amino acids. The junction had 7 bases not matched to a gene; V was cut back by 6 bases and J by 6 bases. The CDR3 loop reads CASSKLAGASNEQFF. The CDR3 DNA follows: TGTGCCAGCAGTAAACTAGCGGGGGCCTCCAATGAGCAGTTCTTC.

The chain employs TRBV5-8 and TRBJ1-1, with 9 bases that match TRBD1. Per germline, CDR1 SGHTS and CDR2 YDEGEE. This CDR3 spans 15 amino acids. V lost 0 bases and J lost 5; bases outside the gene matches: 5. The CDR3 here is CASSLGDRAGTEAFF. DNA of the CDR3: TGTGCCAGCAGCTTGGGGGACAGGGCTGGTACTGAAGCTTTCTTT.

V gene TRBV7-9 combines with J gene TRBJ2-3; 8 bases are a match to TRBD2. CDR3 length equals 16 residues. V dropped 2 bases and J dropped 2; count of bases not matched to a gene: 6. The V gene's germline CDR1 is SEHNR and CDR2 FQNEAQ (reference sequence). The CDR3 sequence is CASSLLTSGNTDTQYF. CDR3 in DNA: TGTGCCAGCAGCTTACTAACTAGCGGTAACACAGATACGCAGTATTTT.

This chain connects TRBV5-6 to TRBJ1-2; tentative D call: TRBD1 (5 bases). The CDR3 has 14 residues. V lost 1 base and J lost 4, with 11 bases in between. Germline loops: CDR1 SGHDT, CDR2 YYEEEE. The CDR3 here is CASSLLRGLYGYTF. The CDR3 DNA reads TGTGCCAGCAGCTTGCTGAGGGGACTCTATGGCTACACCTTC.

CDR3 amino acids: CASSDYDGVGYTF. The DNA of the CDR3 is TGTGCCAGCAGCGACTACGACGGGGTTGGCTACACCTTC. The chain employs TRBV9 and TRBJ1-2; D remains ambiguous. Germline CDR1 SGDLS, CDR2 YYNGEE. The CDR3 covers 13 residues. V was shortened by 3 bases and J by 7 bases, with 13 bases between the two germline ends.

The genes are TRBV7-2 and TRBJ2-2; unclear D gene. This CDR3 region has 15 residues. The V gene's germline CDR1 is SGHTA and CDR2 FQGNSA. Trimming took off 1 base at V and 4 bases at J, with 10 bases between the two ends. The CDR3: CASSLDRWSTGELFF. The CDR3 coding sequence is TGTGCCAGCAGCTTAGACCGATGGAGCACCGGGGAGCTGTTTTTT.

The CDR3 DNA reads TGTGCCAGCAGTGTTAGGGCAGGGAATAATTCACCCCTCCACTTT. Translating it yields CASSVRAGNNSPLHF. The chain carries TRBV6-6 and TRBJ1-6; tentative D call: TRBD1 (5 bases). The CDR3 spans 15 residues. The germline CDR1 and CDR2 sequences are MNHNY and SVGAGI (reference sequence). V was pared by 5 bases and J by 5 bases, with 13 bases between.

The rearrangement joins TRBV5-1 to TRBJ2-1, with a weak D call TRBD2 (5 bases). The CDR3 loop spans 15 amino acids. Germline V gives CDR1 SGHRS, CDR2 YFSETQ. V dropped 4 bases and J dropped 9 bases, with 20 bases sitting between them. CDR3 protein: CASSTDSALRGEQFF. CDR3 DNA: TGCGCCAGCAGCACGGACTCCGCCCTACGAGGTGAGCAGTTCTTC.

Only one count was recorded for this clone. The chain combines TRBV4-1 with TRBJ1-6; 7 bases match TRBD1. This CDR3 is 16 amino acids long. With 0 bases clipped from V and 10 bases from J, the junction kept 9 bases outside the gene matches. CDR1 is MGHRA and CDR2 is YSYEKL in the germline V gene. CDR3 residues: CASSQDFRQGGSPLHF. The CDR3, as DNA: TGCGCCAGCAGCCAAGATTTTCGTCAGGGGGGCTCACCCCTCCACTTT.

The chain carries TRBV6-4 and TRBJ1-6; 11 bases are a match to TRBD1. J gave up 7 bases and V 4 bases, and 3 bases lay outside the gene matches. The CDR3 consists of 15 residues. The germline V gene has CDR1 MRHNA and CDR2 SNTAGT. CDR3 nucleotide sequence: TGTGCCAGCAGTGCAGGGACAGGGGGGAATTCACCCCTCCACTTT. Residues: CASSAGTGGNSPLHF.